This TCR beta chain was documented in a study of control samples from healthy donors and cancer patients. The assay was immunoSEQ multiplex PCR, and TCRdb's table has in-frame clones only and misses some. The sample has over 100,000 clones, about 88% seen once; the top ten hold 3.2%. The CDR3 loop spans 15 amino acids. V lost 6 bases and J 4 bases, leaving 13 bases between the germline ends. Germline values: CDR1 MNHNY, CDR2 SVGAGI (reference sequence). In this sample, this clone turned up once. The rearrangement joins TRBV6-6 to TRBJ1-6; D may be TRBD1 (5 bases). Sample: blood. The sequence was obtained from a man between 45 and 60 years old in good health. The CDR3 nucleotides are TGTGCCAGCAGCCGCGGGGGTTCATATAATTCACCCCTCCACTTT. Translating gives CASSRGGSYNSPLHF.